What follows are 20 T cell receptor beta chains derived from one specimen sequenced in a study of PD-1 blockade in classical Hodgkin lymphoma. Exposure to brentuximab vedotin varied, and each patient had relapsed following autologous stem cell transplantation. The repertoire was sequenced with immunoSEQ multiplex PCR; TCRdb's copy has only in-frame clones and lacks some. Among about 43,000 clones listed, approximately 70% were seen once. This specimen was peripheral blood mononuclear cells (PBMCs), taken at baseline. Receptors originate from a human donor with classical Hodgkin lymphoma.

The rearrangement uses TRBV6-5 and TRBJ1-1, with TRBD1 as a possible D gene (5 bases). V shed 5 bases and J shed 5 bases, with 12 bases lying between them. CDR3 length: 13 amino acids. Germline CDR1 reads MNHEY; CDR2 reads SVGAGI. The CDR3 nucleotides read TGTGCCAGCAGTAAGGGGCCGACTACTGAAGCTTTCTTT. Translating gives CASSKGPTTEAFF.

The chain uses TRBV9 and TRBJ2-7; D unclear. The V gene's germline CDR1 is SGDLS and CDR2 YYNGEE. Trimming removed 0 bases from V and 1 base from J, with 8 bases in between. CDR3 length: 14 residues. CDR3 nucleotide sequence: TGTGCCAGCAGCGTAGGGGTTTCATCCTACGAGCAGTACTTC. This sequence encodes CASSVGVSSYEQYF. Filled out from reference TRBV9 and TRBJ2-7, the complete variable domain reads DSGVTQTPKHLITATGQRVTLRCSPRSGDLSVYWYQQSLDQGLQFLIQYYNGEERAKGNILERFSAQQFPDLHSELNLSSLELGDSALYFCASSVGVSSYEQYFGPGTRLTVT.

The CDR3 DNA follows: TGTGCCAGCAGCCCGGAGCTAGCGGGGGCGGCTGAGCAGTTCTTC. Amino acids: CASSPELAGAAEQFF. This rearrangement joins TRBV11-3 to TRBJ2-1; 10 bases are a match to TRBD2. The trim removed 5 bases at V and 9 bases at J, leaving 10 bases unmatched. The CDR3 spans 15 residues. Germline loops: CDR1 SGHNT, CDR2 YENEEA.

This chain connects TRBV2 to TRBJ1-1; D unresolved. The CDR3 contains 15 residues. Trimming stripped 3 bases from V and 1 base from J, with 12 bases between. Germline CDR1 is SNHLY and CDR2 is FYNNEI. The CDR3 DNA is TGTGCCAGCAGTGAGCGGATGGGAGGGAACACTGAAGCTTTCTTT. It encodes CASSERMGGNTEAFF.

This clone was seen repeatedly, ten times or more. The V call is TRBV6-1, the J call TRBJ2-7; TRBD1 agrees at 7 bases. Germline V gene lookup returns CDR1 MNHNS and CDR2 SASEGT. This CDR3 is 11 amino acids long. V dropped 8 bases and J dropped 6; count of bases not matched to a gene: 4. CDR3 residues: CASRDRSEQYF. In DNA form, the CDR3 reads TGTGCCAGCCGGGACAGAAGCGAGCAGTACTTC.

This clone was seen a single time. The chain joins TRBV5-6 to TRBJ1-1; D gene ambiguous. V was clipped by 3 bases and J by 4 bases, with 13 bases between them. This CDR3 comprises 14 residues. Germline V gene data show CDR1 as SGHDT and CDR2 as YYEEEE. As DNA, the CDR3 is TGTGCCAGCAGCTCGGACGGAGACCTCACTGAAGCTTTCTTT. Protein product: CASSSDGDLTEAFF.

A word on this clone: The sample holds other DNA sequences that translate to the same CDR3. V is TRBV9 and J is TRBJ2-5; 7 bases map to TRBD2. Germline V CDR1 and CDR2: SGDLS, YYNGEE. CDR3 length: 14 amino acids. The V and J ends lost 3 bases and 2 bases, in that order; junction bases with no gene match: 4. This chain's CDR3 is CASSASGGQETQYF. The CDR3 nucleotides read TGTGCCAGCAGCGCGTCGGGGGGACAAGAGACCCAGTACTTC.

The rearrangement uses TRBV11-2 and TRBJ1-1, with TRBD1 identical over 8 bases. The CDR3 totals 13 residues. The germline gives CDR1 SGHAT, CDR2 FQNNGV. J gave up 3 bases and V 10 bases, and 7 bases lay outside the gene matches. DNA of the CDR3: TGTGCCACCACCAGGACAGGGCACACTGAAGCTTTCTTT. As protein: CATTRTGHTEAFF.

J is TRBJ2-7 and V is TRBV4-1, with 7 nucleotides matching TRBD2. V dropped 0 bases and J dropped 1; count of bases not matched to a gene: 0. Germline CDR1 MGHRA, CDR2 YSYEKL. The CDR3 has 14 amino acids. CDR3 sequence reads: CASSQELASYEQYF. CDR3 coding DNA: TGCGCCAGCAGCCAAGAACTAGCGTCCTACGAGCAGTACTTC.

V and J are TRBV2 and TRBJ2-3; possible D gene TRBD1, 5 bases. This CDR3 is built from 16 residues. The V and J ends lost 3 bases and 2 bases respectively, with 15 bases between them. From germline, CDR1 is SNHLY and CDR2 FYNNEI. This CDR3 is CASSDRGSEPTDTQYF. The CDR3 bases are TGTGCCAGCAGTGATAGGGGCTCCGAACCCACAGATACGCAGTATTTT.

The chain combines TRBV28 with TRBJ1-4, with no clear D. The V end was cut by 7 bases, the J end by 7 bases, with 16 bases between. Per the germline V gene, CDR1 is MDHEN and CDR2 is SYDVKM. The CDR3 is 14 residues long. The CDR3 sequence: CASTSSQAPEKLFF. CDR3 coding DNA: TGTGCCAGCACCTCCAGCCAGGCCCCTGAAAAACTGTTTTTT.

The rearrangement links TRBV29-1 to TRBJ1-2; TRBD1 agrees at 7 bases. Germline V gene sequence: CDR1 SQVTM, CDR2 ANQGSEA. Trimming at V came to 5 bases and at J to 4 bases, leaving 10 bases not matched to a gene. This CDR3 is built from 14 residues. CDR3 loop: CSVKAQGISYGYTF. CDR3 sequence (DNA): TGCAGCGTTAAAGCACAGGGGATCAGCTATGGCTACACCTTC.

The sample holds a few counts of this clone. The V and J genes are TRBV28 and TRBJ2-5, with D maybe TRBD1 (6 bases). V was pared by 6 bases and J by 1 base, with 9 bases between. Germline V gives CDR1 MDHEN, CDR2 SYDVKM. This CDR3 has 13 amino acids. The CDR3 loop is CASRQDSQETQYF. The CDR3 bases are TGTGCCAGCAGGCAGGACAGCCAAGAGACCCAGTACTTC.

The chain combines TRBV9 with TRBJ2-1; D is unclear. V dropped 0 bases and J dropped 0 bases, with 7 bases sitting between them. Germline assignment: CDR1 SGDLS and CDR2 YYNGEE. The CDR3 covers 15 residues. The CDR3 DNA follows: TGTGCCAGCAGCGTAGGCAGGAGCTCCTACAATGAGCAGTTCTTC. It specifies CASSVGRSSYNEQFF.

V is TRBV29-1 and J is TRBJ2-7, with no clear D. The CDR3 has 16 amino acids. From germline, CDR1 is SQVTM and CDR2 ANQGSEA. V was shortened by 5 bases and J by 0 bases, with 20 bases between the two germline ends. CDR3 protein: CSVSVLEGGFSYEQYF. The DNA for the CDR3 is TGCAGCGTTTCCGTCCTGGAAGGCGGTTTCTCCTACGAGCAGTACTTC.

A few counts support this clone. This chain uses TRBV5-4 with TRBJ1-2; no definite D call. The germline V gene encodes CDR1 SGHNT and CDR2 YYREEE (reference sequence). V dropped 0 bases and J dropped 5 bases, with 11 bases sitting between them. CDR3 size: 14 residues. The DNA for the CDR3 is TGTGCCAGCAGCTTGGAGGCGGTAGATTATGGCTACACCTTC. It translates to CASSLEAVDYGYTF.

The genes are TRBV7-8 and TRBJ2-7, with no clear D. The CDR3 spans 12 residues. Germline assignment: CDR1 SGHVS and CDR2 FQNEAQ. The V and J ends lost 1 base and 7 bases respectively, with 8 bases between them. Written as DNA, the CDR3 is TGTGCCAGCAGCTTAGAGTTCTATGAGCAGTACTTC. Translated: CASSLEFYEQYF.

The genes are TRBV7-9 and TRBJ1-1; D uncertain. CDR3 length equals 15 residues. Trimming stripped 6 bases from V and 0 bases from J, with 14 bases between. Per germline, CDR1 SEHNR and CDR2 FQNEAQ (reference sequence). CDR3: CASSMPGRMNTEAFF. The CDR3 nucleotides read TGTGCCAGCAGTATGCCCGGACGGATGAACACTGAAGCTTTCTTT. The complete variable domain, with remaining parts taken from reference TRBV7-9 and TRBJ1-1, reads DTGVSQNPRHKITKRGQNVTFRCDPISEHNRLYWYRQTLGQGPEFLTYFQNEAQLEKSRLLSDRFSAERPKGSFSTLEIQRTEQGDSAMYLCASSMPGRMNTEAFFGQGTRLTVV.

This chain links TRBV6-5 with TRBJ2-3; 12 nucleotides agree with TRBD2. This CDR3 comprises 16 residues. The V and J ends lost 2 bases and 2 bases, in that order; junction bases with no gene match: 2. Looked up from germline, CDR1 is MNHEY and CDR2 is SVGAGI. CDR3 bases: TGTGCCAGCAGTTACGGACTAGCGGGAAACACAGATACGCAGTATTTT. Translated: CASSYGLAGNTDTQYF.

The genes are TRBV4-1 and TRBJ1-4; D remains ambiguous. The germline V and J ends were trimmed by 4 bases and 8 bases, with 11 bases remaining between them. The V gene's germline CDR1 is MGHRA and CDR2 YSYEKL. The CDR3 is 13 amino acids. The CDR3 DNA reads as TGCGCCAGCAGCCTTTTAGTCGAGGAAAAACTGTTTTTT. This translates into CASSLLVEEKLFF.